A single sample gave rise to the 4 T cell receptor beta chains below, sequenced in a study of blood T cell repertoires in COVID-19 (dated by TCRdb to the early 2020s). Receptor libraries were prepared by the immunoSEQ multiplex PCR assay. Drawn from immuneACCESS, this table holds only the in-frame rearrangements with V and J called that TCRdb kept. Clones are partly lost; checked studies trace under half to an unresolved V gene and leave the rest unexplained. In all, the sample holds roughly 60,000 clones, and about 91% of those were seen once. Of the sample, under 5.5% falls within the top ten clones. Sequencing was performed on peripheral blood. The receptors were gathered from a man aged 50 or older with active COVID-19.

This CDR3 is CARRQKLGTDTQYF. DNA of the CDR3: TGTGCCAGACGACAGAAACTCGGCACAGATACGCAGTATTTT. The chain has TRBV25-1 and TRBJ2-3; D is possibly TRBD1 (5 bases). Per the germline V gene, CDR1 is MGHDK and CDR2 is SYGVNS. V was pared by 9 bases and J by 1 base, with 14 bases between. This CDR3 has 14 residues. Drawing the rest from reference TRBV25-1 and TRBJ2-3, the complete variable domain is EADIYQTPRYLVIGTGKKITLECSQTMGHDKMYWYQQDPGMELHLIHYSYGVNSTEKGDLSSESTVSRIRTEHFPLTLESARPSHTSQYLCARRQKLGTDTQYFGPGTRLTVL.

This chain links TRBV28 with TRBJ1-1; D is possibly TRBD1 (5 bases). The V gene's germline CDR1 is MDHEN and CDR2 SYDVKM. CDR3 length: 13 residues. With 6 bases removed from V and 5 bases from J, the gap between germline ends came to 13 bases. CDR3 nucleotides: TGTGCCAGCAGCCCCGTAAGGGGAACTGAAGCTTTCTTT. It specifies CASSPVRGTEAFF. Looking up the rest from reference TRBV28 and TRBJ1-1 gives the full variable domain: DVKVTQSSRYLVKRTGEKVFLECVQDMDHENMFWYRQDPGLGLRLIYFSYDVKMKEKGDIPEGYSVSREKKERFSLILESASTNQTSMYLCASSPVRGTEAFFGQGTRLTVV.

V is TRBV28 and J is TRBJ2-7; D ambiguous. Germline V gene lookup returns CDR1 MDHEN and CDR2 SYDVKM. This CDR3 comprises 11 residues. V dropped 3 bases and J dropped 3 bases, with 3 bases sitting between them. The CDR3 is CASSLRYEQYF. The CDR3 DNA sequence: TGTGCCAGCAGTTTGCGCTACGAGCAGTACTTC.

The rearrangement joins TRBV10-2 to TRBJ1-6; D perhaps matches TRBD1 (6 bases). V was shortened by 4 bases and J by 6 bases, with 10 bases between the two germline ends. Germline loops: CDR1 WSHSY, CDR2 SAAADI. The CDR3 spans 14 residues. CDR3 coding DNA: TGCGCCAGCAGTGCTGCCAGGGGTAATTCACCCCTCCACTTT. Protein: CASSAARGNSPLHF.